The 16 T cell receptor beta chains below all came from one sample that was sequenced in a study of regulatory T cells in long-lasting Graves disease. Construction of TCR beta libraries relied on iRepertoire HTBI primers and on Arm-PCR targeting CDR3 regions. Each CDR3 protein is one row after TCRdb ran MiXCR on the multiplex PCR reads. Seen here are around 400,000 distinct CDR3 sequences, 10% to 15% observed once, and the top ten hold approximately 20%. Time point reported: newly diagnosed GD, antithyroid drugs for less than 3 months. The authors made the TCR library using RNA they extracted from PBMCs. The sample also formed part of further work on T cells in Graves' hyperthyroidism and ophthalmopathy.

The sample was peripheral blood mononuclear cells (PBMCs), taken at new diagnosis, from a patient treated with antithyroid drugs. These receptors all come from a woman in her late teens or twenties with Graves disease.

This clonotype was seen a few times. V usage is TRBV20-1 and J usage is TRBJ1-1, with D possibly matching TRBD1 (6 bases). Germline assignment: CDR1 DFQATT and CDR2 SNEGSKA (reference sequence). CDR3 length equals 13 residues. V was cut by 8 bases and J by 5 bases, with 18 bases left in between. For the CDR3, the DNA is TGCAGTCCGCAAGGGGGGGCTTGGACTGAAGCTTTCTTT. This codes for CSPQGGAWTEAFF.

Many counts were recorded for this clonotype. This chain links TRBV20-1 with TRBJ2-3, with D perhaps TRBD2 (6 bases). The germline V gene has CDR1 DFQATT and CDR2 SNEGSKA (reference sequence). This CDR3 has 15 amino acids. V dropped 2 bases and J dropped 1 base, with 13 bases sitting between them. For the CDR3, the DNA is TGCAGTGCTAGACCTATCTGGGGGGGCACAGATACGCAGTATTTT. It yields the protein CSARPIWGGTDTQYF.

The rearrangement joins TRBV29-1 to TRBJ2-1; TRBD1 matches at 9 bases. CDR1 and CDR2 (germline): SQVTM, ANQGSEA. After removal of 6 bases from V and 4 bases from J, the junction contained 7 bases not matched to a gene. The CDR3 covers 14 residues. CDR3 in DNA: TGCAGCGTAACGGGACAGGGCGAATACAATGAGCAGTTCTTC. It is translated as CSVTGQGEYNEQFF.

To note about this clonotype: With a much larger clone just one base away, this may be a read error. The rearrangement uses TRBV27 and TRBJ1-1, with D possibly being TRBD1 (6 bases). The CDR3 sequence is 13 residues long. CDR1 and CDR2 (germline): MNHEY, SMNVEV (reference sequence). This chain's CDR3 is CGSMPRGGTEAFF. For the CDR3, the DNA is TGTGGCAGCATGCCCAGGGGTGGCACTGAAGCTTTCTTT.

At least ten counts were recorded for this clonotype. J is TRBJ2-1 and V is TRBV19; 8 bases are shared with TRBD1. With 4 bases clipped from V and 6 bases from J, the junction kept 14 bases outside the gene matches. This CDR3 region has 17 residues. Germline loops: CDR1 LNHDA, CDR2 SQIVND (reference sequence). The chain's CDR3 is CASSNGLGQGASNEQFF. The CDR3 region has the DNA TGTGCCAGTAGTAACGGACTGGGTCAGGGGGCGTCCAATGAGCAGTTCTTC.

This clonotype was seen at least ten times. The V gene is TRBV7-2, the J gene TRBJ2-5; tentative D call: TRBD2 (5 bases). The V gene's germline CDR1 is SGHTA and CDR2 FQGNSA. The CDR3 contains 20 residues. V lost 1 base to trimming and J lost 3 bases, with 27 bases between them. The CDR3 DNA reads TGTGCCAGCAGCTTAGGTCGTGTTACTAGAACCCGCATTTCTAAAGAGACCCAGTACTTC. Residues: CASSLGRVTRTRISKETQYF. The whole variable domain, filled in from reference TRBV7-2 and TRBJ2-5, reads GAGVSQSPSNKVTEKGKDVELRCDPISGHTALYWYRQSLGQGLEFLIYFQGNSAPDKSGLPSDRFSAERTGGSVSTLTIQRTQQEDSAVYLCASSLGRVTRTRISKETQYFGPGTRLLVL.

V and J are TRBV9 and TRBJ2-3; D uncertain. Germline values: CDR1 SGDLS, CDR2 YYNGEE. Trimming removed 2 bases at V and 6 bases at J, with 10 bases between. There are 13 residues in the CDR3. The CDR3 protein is CASSVDLGDTQYF. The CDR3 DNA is TGTGCCAGCAGCGTTGACCTAGGGGATACGCAGTATTTT.

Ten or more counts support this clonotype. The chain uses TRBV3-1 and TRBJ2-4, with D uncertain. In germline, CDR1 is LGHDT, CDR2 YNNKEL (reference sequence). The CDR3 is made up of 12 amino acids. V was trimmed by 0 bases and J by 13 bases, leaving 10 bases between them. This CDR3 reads CASSQDREPQYF. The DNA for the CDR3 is TGTGCCAGCAGCCAAGATAGGGAACCCCAGTACTTC. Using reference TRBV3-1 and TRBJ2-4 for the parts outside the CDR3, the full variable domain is DTAVSQTPKYLVTQMGNDKSIKCEQNLGHDTMYWYKQDSKKFLKIMFSYNNKELIINETVPNRFSPKSPDKAHLNLHINSLELGDSAVYFCASSQDREPQYFGAGTRLSVL.

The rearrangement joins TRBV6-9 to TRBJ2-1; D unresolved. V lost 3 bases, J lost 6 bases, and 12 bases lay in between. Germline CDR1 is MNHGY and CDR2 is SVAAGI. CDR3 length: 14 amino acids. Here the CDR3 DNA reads TGTGCCAGCAGTTACCTCTCTGAGGCCAATGAGCAGTTCTTC. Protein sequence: CASSYLSEANEQFF.

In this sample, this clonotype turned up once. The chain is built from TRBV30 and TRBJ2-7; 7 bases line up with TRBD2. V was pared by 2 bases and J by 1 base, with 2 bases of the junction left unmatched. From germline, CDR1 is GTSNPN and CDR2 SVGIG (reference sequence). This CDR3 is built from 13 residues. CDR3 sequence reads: CAWSPSGSYEQYF. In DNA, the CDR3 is TGTGCCTGGAGTCCTAGCGGATCCTACGAGCAGTACTTC.

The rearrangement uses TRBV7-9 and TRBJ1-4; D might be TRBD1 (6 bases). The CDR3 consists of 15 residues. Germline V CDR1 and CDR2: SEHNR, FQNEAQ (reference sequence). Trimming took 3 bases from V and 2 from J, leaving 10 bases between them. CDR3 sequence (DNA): TGTGCCAGCAGCTTTCTAGGACAGACTAATGAAAAACTGTTTTTT. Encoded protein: CASSFLGQTNEKLFF.

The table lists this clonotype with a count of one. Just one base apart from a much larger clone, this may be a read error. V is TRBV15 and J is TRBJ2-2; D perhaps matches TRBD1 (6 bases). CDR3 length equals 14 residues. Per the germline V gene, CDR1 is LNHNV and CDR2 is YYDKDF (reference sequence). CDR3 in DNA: TGTGCCACCAGCAGAGACAGGGGAGCCGGGGAGCTGGTTTTT. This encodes CATSRDRGAGELVF.

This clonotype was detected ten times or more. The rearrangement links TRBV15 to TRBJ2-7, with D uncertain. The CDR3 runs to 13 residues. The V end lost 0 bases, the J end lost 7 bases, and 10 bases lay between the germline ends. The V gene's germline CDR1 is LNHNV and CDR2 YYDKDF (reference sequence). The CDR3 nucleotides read TGTGCCACCAGCAGAGATCCGTCTTTTGAGCAGTACTTC. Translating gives CATSRDPSFEQYF.

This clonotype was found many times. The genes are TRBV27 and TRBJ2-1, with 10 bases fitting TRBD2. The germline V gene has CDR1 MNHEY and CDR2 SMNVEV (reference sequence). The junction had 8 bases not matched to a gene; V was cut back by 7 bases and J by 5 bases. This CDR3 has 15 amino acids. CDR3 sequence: CASTQGAGGHNEQFF. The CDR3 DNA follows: TGTGCCAGCACCCAAGGAGCGGGAGGGCACAATGAGCAGTTCTTC.

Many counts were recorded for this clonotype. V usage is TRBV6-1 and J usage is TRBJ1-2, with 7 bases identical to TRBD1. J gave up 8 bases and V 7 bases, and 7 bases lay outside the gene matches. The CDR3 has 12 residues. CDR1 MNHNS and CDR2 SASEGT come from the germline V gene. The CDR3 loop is CASNNRGGGYTF. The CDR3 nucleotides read TGTGCCAGCAATAACAGGGGTGGAGGCTACACCTTC.

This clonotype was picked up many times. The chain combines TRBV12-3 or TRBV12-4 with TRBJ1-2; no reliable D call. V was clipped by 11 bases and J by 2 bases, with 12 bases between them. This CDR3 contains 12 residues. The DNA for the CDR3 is TGTGCCTCCTCGCGGGTGAACTATGGCTACACCTTC. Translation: CASSRVNYGYTF.